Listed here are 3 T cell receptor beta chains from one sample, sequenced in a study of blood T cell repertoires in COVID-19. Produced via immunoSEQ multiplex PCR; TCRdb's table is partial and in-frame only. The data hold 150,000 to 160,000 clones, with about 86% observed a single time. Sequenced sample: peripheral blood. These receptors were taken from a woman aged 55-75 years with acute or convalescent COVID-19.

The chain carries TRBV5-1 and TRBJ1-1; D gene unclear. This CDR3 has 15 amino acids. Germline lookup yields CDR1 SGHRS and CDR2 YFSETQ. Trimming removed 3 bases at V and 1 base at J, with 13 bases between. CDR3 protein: CASSWPNEENTEAFF. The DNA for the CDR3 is TGCGCCAGCAGCTGGCCGAACGAAGAGAACACTGAAGCTTTCTTT. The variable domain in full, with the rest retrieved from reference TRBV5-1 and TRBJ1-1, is KAGVTQTPRYLIKTRGQQVTLSCSPISGHRSVSWYQQTPGQGLQFLFEYFSETQRNKGNFPGRFSGRQFSNSRSEMNVSTLELGDSALYLCASSWPNEENTEAFFGQGTRLTVV.

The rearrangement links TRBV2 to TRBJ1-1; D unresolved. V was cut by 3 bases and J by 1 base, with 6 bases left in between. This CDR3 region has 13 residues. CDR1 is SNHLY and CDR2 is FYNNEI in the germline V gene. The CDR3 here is CASSDWRNTEAFF. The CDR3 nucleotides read TGTGCCAGCAGTGATTGGAGGAACACTGAAGCTTTCTTT.

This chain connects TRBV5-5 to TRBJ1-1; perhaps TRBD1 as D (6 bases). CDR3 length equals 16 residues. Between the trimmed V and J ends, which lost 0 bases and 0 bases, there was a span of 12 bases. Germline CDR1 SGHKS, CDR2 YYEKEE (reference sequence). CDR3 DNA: TGTGCCAGCAGCTTGGTCCCCGGGACAATGAACACTGAAGCTTTCTTT. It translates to CASSLVPGTMNTEAFF.